Each of the 27 T cell receptor beta chains below was sequenced from the same sample in a study of blood T cell repertoires in COVID-19. The assay was immunoSEQ multiplex PCR, and TCRdb's table has in-frame clones only and misses some. Of 150,000 to 200,000 clones in the sample, 89% were seen once. Sequences were obtained from peripheral blood. The source of these receptors is a man younger than 30 who had recovered from COVID-19.

In nucleotides, the CDR3 is TGTGCCAGCAGCCAAGCCAGCGGGAACACAGATACGCAGTATTTT. Protein: CASSQASGNTDTQYF. The chain is built from TRBV14 and TRBJ2-3; TRBD2 aligns across 7 bases. After removal of 1 base from V and 2 bases from J, the junction contained 3 bases not matched to a gene. Germline V gene sequence: CDR1 SGHDN, CDR2 FVKESK. The CDR3 runs to 15 residues.

The chain has TRBV7-3 and TRBJ1-2; 7 bases align to TRBD1. Losses at the gene ends were 5 bases for V and 3 bases for J; bases not matched to a gene: 6. Germline V lookup: CDR1 SGHTA, CDR2 FQGTGA. The CDR3 sequence is 14 residues long. The CDR3 spells CASSKEGADYGYTF. In nucleotides, the CDR3 is TGTGCCAGCAGCAAAGAGGGGGCGGACTATGGCTACACCTTC.

The chain uses TRBV7-2 and TRBJ2-7, with D possibly TRBD2 on 5 matching bases. CDR1 is SGHTA and CDR2 is FQGNSA in the germline V gene. CDR3 size: 15 residues. V lost 3 bases and J 0 bases, leaving 12 bases between the germline ends. CDR3 nucleotide sequence: TGTGCCAGCAGCTTTGATATCCGGGACTCCTACGAGCAGTACTTC. Encoded protein: CASSFDIRDSYEQYF.

V is TRBV4-1 and J is TRBJ2-7, with 9 bases identical to TRBD1. Looked up from germline, CDR1 is MGHRA and CDR2 is YSYEKL. The CDR3 is 14 amino acids. J was trimmed by 6 bases and V by 3 bases; bases with no gene match: 6. The DNA for the CDR3 is TGCGCCAGCAGCCAGAAGGGACAGGGTTCCGAGCAGTACTTC. Amino acids: CASSQKGQGSEQYF.

This clone was picked up one time. CDR3 DNA sequence: TGTGCCAGCTCACCACCAGGAGCCTCGAACACCGGGGAGCTGTTTTTT. Translating it yields CASSPPGASNTGELFF. The chain has TRBV18 and TRBJ2-2; D gene unclear. The V and J ends lost 0 bases and 0 bases respectively, with 8 bases between them. Germline V lookup: CDR1 KGHSH, CDR2 LQKENI. This CDR3 has 16 residues.

The chain recombines TRBV7-2 with TRBJ2-7, with 11 bases lining up with TRBD2. J was trimmed by 6 bases and V by 6 bases; bases with no gene match: 13. The germline V gene encodes CDR1 SGHTA and CDR2 FQGNSA. There are 16 residues in the CDR3. The CDR3 nucleotides read TGTGCCAGCAGTCAATTCCGACTAGCGGGAACTGGCGAGCAGTACTTC. This gives the protein CASSQFRLAGTGEQYF.

This clone occurred a few times. The chain combines TRBV6-1 with TRBJ1-5, with 10 bases aligning to TRBD1. From germline, CDR1 is MNHNS and CDR2 SASEGT. Losses at the gene ends were 3 bases for V and 7 bases for J; bases not matched to a gene: 6. This CDR3 is built from 15 residues. CDR3 residues: CASSDAGTGVQPQHF. The CDR3 DNA follows: TGTGCCAGCAGTGACGCCGGGACAGGGGTCCAGCCCCAGCATTTT.

The chain uses TRBV5-1 and TRBJ2-1; 7 bases are a match to TRBD2. Germline V lookup: CDR1 SGHRS, CDR2 YFSETQ. The trim removed 1 base at V and 4 bases at J, leaving 8 bases unmatched. The CDR3 is made up of 16 amino acids. CDR3 in amino acids: CASSLPRDYPYNEQFF. In DNA form, the CDR3 reads TGCGCCAGCAGCTTGCCCCGGGACTACCCTTACAATGAGCAGTTCTTC. The full variable domain, rest sourced from reference TRBV5-1 and TRBJ2-1, is KAGVTQTPRYLIKTRGQQVTLSCSPISGHRSVSWYQQTPGQGLQFLFEYFSETQRNKGNFPGRFSGRQFSNSRSEMNVSTLELGDSALYLCASSLPRDYPYNEQFFGPGTRLTVL.

The chain joins TRBV23-1 to TRBJ2-1; 9 nucleotides agree with TRBD2. Being an ORF, TRBV23-1 has a function that is uncertain. This CDR3 is 15 amino acids long. V lost 0 bases to trimming and J lost 9 bases; unmatched junction nucleotides: 6. The CDR3 DNA is TGCGCCAGCAGTCAATCTGGGCTAGCGGGAAGTGAGCAGTTCTTC. It yields the protein CASSQSGLAGSEQFF.

The rearrangement joins TRBV6-2 or TRBV6-3 to TRBJ2-7; 9 nucleotides align to TRBD2. Trimming took 6 bases from V and 2 from J; bases not matched to a gene: 8. Looked up from germline, CDR1 is MNHEY and CDR2 is SVGEGT. The CDR3 loop spans 15 amino acids. In nucleotides, the CDR3 is TGTGCCAGCAGCCCCGGACTAGCGTTCGCCTACGAGCAGTACTTC. The encoded protein is CASSPGLAFAYEQYF.

The genes are TRBV19 and TRBJ2-2; TRBD2 matches at 11 bases. CDR1 is LNHDA and CDR2 is SQIVND in the germline V gene (reference sequence). With V trimmed by 7 bases and J by 6 bases, 7 bases remained unmatched. This CDR3 is built from 15 residues. The CDR3 DNA reads as TGTGCCAGTATCCCTACTAGCGGGAGTGCCGGGGAGCTGTTTTTT. The encoded protein is CASIPTSGSAGELFF.

The rearrangement uses TRBV11-2 and TRBJ2-3; 14 nucleotides agree with TRBD2. Germline assignment: CDR1 SGHAT and CDR2 FQNNGV. V shed 3 bases and J 6 bases; nucleotides not matched to a gene: 5. The CDR3 spans 16 residues. The chain's CDR3 is CASSLGLAGVFDTQYF. As DNA, the CDR3 is TGTGCCAGCAGCTTGGGACTAGCGGGAGTGTTTGATACGCAGTATTTT.

The DNA of the CDR3 is TGTGCCAGCTCATTCTTGGGGAGGACGGGGGTTGATGAGCAGTTCTTC. Translation gives CASSFLGRTGVDEQFF. The V call is TRBV27, the J call TRBJ2-1, with TRBD2 as a possible D gene (6 bases). The ends were cut back, 8 bases at V and 8 bases at J, with 25 bases in the middle. Per germline, CDR1 MNHEY and CDR2 SMNVEV (reference sequence). The CDR3 is made up of 16 amino acids.

The chain employs TRBV21-1 and TRBJ2-7; the D call of TRBD1 is as the table states it, not checked on the DNA. TRBV21-1 is labeled a pseudogene. This CDR3 is 15 amino acids long. CDR3 nucleotides: TGTGCCAGCAGCAAAAAAAAGGGACAGGGTAACGAGCAGTACTTC. Amino acid sequence: CASSKKKGQGNEQYF.

The rearrangement links TRBV27 to TRBJ2-1; D gene uncertain. CDR1 and CDR2 (germline): MNHEY, SMNVEV (reference sequence). This CDR3 region has 16 residues. V was clipped by 4 bases and J by 0 bases, with 13 bases between them. CDR3 residues: CASSWRGTISYNEQFF. CDR3 bases: TGTGCCAGCAGTTGGAGAGGAACAATCTCCTACAATGAGCAGTTCTTC.

This chain connects TRBV21-1 to TRBJ1-5; the DNA was not compared with TRBD1, the D call given in the table. TRBV21-1 is listed as a pseudogene. The CDR3 runs to 18 residues. In DNA, the CDR3 is TGTGCCAGCAGCAAAGGTGCCCTAGGGGGAAGGGGCAATCAGCCCCAGCATTTT. It yields the protein CASSKGALGGRGNQPQHF.

The V and J genes are TRBV6-4 and TRBJ1-1; D remains ambiguous. V shed 7 bases and J shed 6 bases, with 15 bases lying between them. This CDR3 has 13 residues. Germline V CDR1 and CDR2: MRHNA, SNTAGT. The CDR3 nucleotides read TGTGCCAGCAATTTAGGGAGAACCCCTGAAGCTTTCTTT. Translated: CASNLGRTPEAFF.

The J gene is TRBJ1-5, the V gene TRBV6-2 or TRBV6-3; 9 nucleotides align to TRBD1. From germline, CDR1 is MNHEY and CDR2 SVGEGT. J gave up 1 base and V 4 bases, and 17 bases lay outside the gene matches. This CDR3 contains 20 residues. This chain's CDR3 is CASSFTVPGQGVPSNQPQHF. For the CDR3, the DNA is TGTGCCAGCAGTTTCACTGTACCGGGACAGGGCGTACCGAGCAATCAGCCCCAGCATTTT.

The rearrangement links TRBV6-6 to TRBJ2-3; no clear D. This CDR3 region has 13 residues. CDR1 and CDR2 (germline): MNHNY, SVGAGI (reference sequence). V lost 2 bases to trimming and J lost 6 bases, with 9 bases between them. The CDR3, as DNA: TGTGCCAGCAGTTACGGCTCAGCGGATACGCAGTATTTT. Residues: CASSYGSADTQYF.

The gene calls are TRBV3-1 (or the pseudogene TRBV3-2) and TRBJ2-3; unclear D gene. Germline CDR1 is LGHDT and CDR2 is YNNKEL (reference sequence). Trimming removed 1 base from V and 2 bases from J, with 4 bases in between. CDR3 length: 13 residues. The CDR3 DNA sequence: TGTGCCAGCAGCCAAGGTAACACAGATACGCAGTATTTT. Protein: CASSQGNTDTQYF.

This clone is a singleton in its sample. The chain couples TRBV2 to TRBJ1-3, with TRBD1 matching 10 bases. The trim removed 4 bases at V and 2 bases at J, leaving 5 bases unmatched. Looked up from germline, CDR1 is SNHLY and CDR2 is FYNNEI. The length of the CDR3 is 16 residues. CDR3 coding DNA: TGTGCCAGCAGTGGACAGGGGGCGCGAGCTGGAAACACCATATATTTT. It specifies CASSGQGARAGNTIYF. Based on the CDR3 plus reference TRBV2 and TRBJ1-3, the full variable domain is EPEVTQTPSHQVTQMGQEVILRCVPISNHLYFYWYRQILGQKVEFLVSFYNNEISEKSEIFDDQFSVERPDGSNFTLKIRSTKLEDSAMYFCASSGQGARAGNTIYFGEGSWLTVV.

The V and J genes are TRBV5-8 and TRBJ2-3, with D possibly matching TRBD2 (6 bases). V gave up 0 bases and J gave up 1 base, with 9 bases separating them. The CDR3 is 15 amino acids. Germline V gene data show CDR1 as SGHTS and CDR2 as YDEGEE. The CDR3 nucleotides read TGTGCCAGCAGCTTGGTTGGCGGGGGCACAGATACGCAGTATTTT. This encodes CASSLVGGGTDTQYF.

This CDR3 reads CASSLAGRPYEQYF. The CDR3 DNA reads as TGCGCCAGCAGCTTGGCAGGCAGACCCTACGAGCAGTACTTC. J is TRBJ2-7 and V is TRBV5-1; D gene ambiguous. The CDR3 runs to 14 residues. Germline CDR1 and CDR2: SGHRS and YFSETQ. Deletions cut 0 bases from V and 2 bases from J, with 9 bases between.

The chain combines TRBV5-1 with TRBJ1-1; no clear D. Germline V gives CDR1 SGHRS, CDR2 YFSETQ. The V gene lost 7 bases and the J gene lost 7 bases, with 17 bases spanning the gap. This CDR3 has 13 residues. Here the CDR3 reads CASSIGNRGEAFF. CDR3 coding DNA: TGCGCCAGCTCCATTGGCAATCGAGGTGAAGCTTTCTTT. Full variable domain (outside the CDR3, taken from reference TRBV5-1 and TRBJ1-1): KAGVTQTPRYLIKTRGQQVTLSCSPISGHRSVSWYQQTPGQGLQFLFEYFSETQRNKGNFPGRFSGRQFSNSRSEMNVSTLELGDSALYLCASSIGNRGEAFFGQGTRLTVV.

On this clone: This sample includes further DNA sequences coding for the same CDR3. The chain combines TRBV5-1 with TRBJ2-7; D not resolved. Trimming took 1 base from V and 2 from J, leaving 10 bases between them. This CDR3 region has 14 residues. Germline CDR1 is SGHRS and CDR2 is YFSETQ. DNA of the CDR3: TGCGCCAGCAGCTTGTCCGCTAGTACCTACGAGCAGTACTTC. Translated, it gives CASSLSASTYEQYF.

The chain is built from TRBV7-9 and TRBJ2-7; D is undetermined. Germline V gene lookup returns CDR1 SEHNR and CDR2 FQNEAQ (reference sequence). This CDR3 region has 13 residues. V dropped 2 bases and J dropped 6 bases, with 11 bases sitting between them. The chain's CDR3 is CASSLPGPSEQYF. The DNA of the CDR3 is TGTGCCAGCAGCTTACCAGGTCCTTCCGAGCAGTACTTC.

The genes are TRBV19 and TRBJ2-2; D possibly corresponds to TRBD1 (6 bases). The CDR3 consists of 17 residues. Germline CDR1 and CDR2: LNHDA and SQIVND (reference sequence). V lost 3 bases to trimming and J lost 0 bases, with 14 bases between them. The CDR3 nucleotides are TGTGCCAGTAGTATTCCGGGACAAACTTCGAACACCGGGGAGCTGTTTTTT. This sequence encodes CASSIPGQTSNTGELFF.